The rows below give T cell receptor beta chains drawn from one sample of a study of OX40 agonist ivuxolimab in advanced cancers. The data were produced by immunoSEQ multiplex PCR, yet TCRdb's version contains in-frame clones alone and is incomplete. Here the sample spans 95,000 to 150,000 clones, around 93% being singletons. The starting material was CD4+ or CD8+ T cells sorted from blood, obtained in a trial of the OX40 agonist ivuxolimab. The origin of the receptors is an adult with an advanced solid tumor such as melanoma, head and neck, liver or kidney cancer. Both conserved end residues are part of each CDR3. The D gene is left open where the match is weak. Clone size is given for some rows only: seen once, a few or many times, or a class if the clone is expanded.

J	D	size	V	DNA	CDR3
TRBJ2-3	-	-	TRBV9	TGTGCCAGCAGCGTAGAAGCCGGATCAGATACGCAGTATTTT	CASSVEAGSDTQYF
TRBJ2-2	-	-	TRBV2	TGTGCCAGCAGTGAAACAGGGAAGAACACCGGGGAGCTGTTTTTT	CASSETGKNTGELFF
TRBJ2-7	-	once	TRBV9	TGTGCCAGCAGCGTAGGGACTCCCCCCGGCTACGAGCAGTACTTC	CASSVGTPPGYEQYF
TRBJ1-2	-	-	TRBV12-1	TGTGCCAGCAGCTTTGCGCTACTCGAGGGGACTAACTATGGCTACACCTTC	CASSFALLEGTNYGYTF
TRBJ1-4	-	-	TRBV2	TGTGCCAGCAATGAAAGAAGGGGGGAAAAACTGTTTTTT	CASNERRGEKLFF
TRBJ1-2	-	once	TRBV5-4	TGTGCCAGCAGCTTGGAACAGAAAAAATATGGCTACACCTTC	CASSLEQKKYGYTF
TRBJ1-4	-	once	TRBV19	TGTGCCAGTAGTACGCCGCCGGCTGAAAAGCTTTTTTTT	CASSTPPAEKLFF
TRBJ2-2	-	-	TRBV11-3	TGTGCCAGCAAACTTACAGGTTACACCGGGGAGCTGTTTTTT	CASKLTGYTGELFF
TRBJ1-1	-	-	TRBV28	TGTGCCAGCAGTAAAATAGGTCACCCGGGGTCTGAAGCTTTCTTT	CASSKIGHPGSEAFF
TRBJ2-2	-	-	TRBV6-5	TGTGCCAGCAGTTACTCGAGAGGACTACCCGGGGAGCTGTTTTTT	CASSYSRGLPGELFF
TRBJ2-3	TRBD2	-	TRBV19	TGTGCCAGTAGTATAGCGGCGGGGGGCACAGATACGCAGTATTTT	CASSIAAGGTDTQYF
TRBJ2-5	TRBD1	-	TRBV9	TGTGCCAGCAGCGTCACCGGGACAGCAGAGACCCAGTACTTC	CASSVTGTAETQYF
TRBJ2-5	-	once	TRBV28	TGTGCCAGCAGCGAAGGGGGCGGGGGGTTCCAAGAGACCCAGTACTTC	CASSEGGGGFQETQYF
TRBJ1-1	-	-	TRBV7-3	TGTGCCAGCAGCTTATTCGGGCCCACTGAAGCTTTCTTT	CASSLFGPTEAFF
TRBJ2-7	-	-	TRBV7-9	TGTGCCAGCAGCTTAGATGTCGGCAGCAACGAGCAGTACTTC	CASSLDVGSNEQYF
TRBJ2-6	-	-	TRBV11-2	TGTGCCAGCACCCCCCACGGAGGTAGGGGCTCTGGGGCCAACGTCCTGACTTTC	CASTPHGGRGSGANVLTF
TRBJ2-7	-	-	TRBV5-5	TGTGCCAGCAGCTTGGTGCGGGGTTACGAGCAGTACTTC	CASSLVRGYEQYF
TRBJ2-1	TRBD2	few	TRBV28	TGTGCCAGCAGTAACACGTATCTTAGCGGGGGGGCCTTGTCCTACAATGAGCAGTTCTTC	CASSNTYLSGGALSYNEQFF
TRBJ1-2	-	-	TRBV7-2	TGTGCCAGCAGCTTACAGGGTAATGCGGGCTACACCTTC	CASSLQGNAGYTF
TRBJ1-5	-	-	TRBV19	TGTGCCAGTAGTATATCCTGGGGGGCCAATCAGCCCCAGCATTTT	CASSISWGANQPQHF
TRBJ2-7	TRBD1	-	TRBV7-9	TGTGCCAGCAGCATTATTACCGGGACAGGGACCTACGAGCAGTACTTC	CASSIITGTGTYEQYF
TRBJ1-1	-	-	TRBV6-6	TGTGCCAGCAGTTACTCAGGGATGAACACTGAAGCTTTCTTT	CASSYSGMNTEAFF
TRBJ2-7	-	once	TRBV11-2	TGTGCCAGCAGCTTAGGACAGAACTACGAGCAGTACTTC	CASSLGQNYEQYF
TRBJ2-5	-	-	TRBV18	TGTGCCAGCTCACCACTCGGGGGTTCGGAGACCCAGTACTTC	CASSPLGGSETQYF
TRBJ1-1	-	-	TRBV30	TGTGCTTGGAATTTAGGTACTGAAGCTTTCTTT	CAWNLGTEAFF
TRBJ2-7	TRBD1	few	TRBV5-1	TGCGCCAGCAGCCTCCGCCCCCGGGACAGGGTCGACGAGCAGTACTTC	CASSLRPRDRVDEQYF
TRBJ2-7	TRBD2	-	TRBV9	TGTGCCAGCAGCCCCAGGGTTCCCGGAGGACTAGCGGGGGAGGAGCAGTACTTC	CASSPRVPGGLAGEEQYF
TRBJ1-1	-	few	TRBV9	TGTGCCAGCAGCTCCAGGCCCACGAGGACTGAAGCTTTCTTT	CASSSRPTRTEAFF
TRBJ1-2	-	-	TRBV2	TGTGCCAGCATTGGGACGGACCGGTGGGGCTACACCTTC	CASIGTDRWGYTF